The entry that follows covers one T cell receptor beta chain sequence. Its antigen remains unidentified. The CDR3 loop spans 14 amino acids. V was shortened by 1 base and J by 4 bases, with 11 bases between the two germline ends. Germline V CDR1 and CDR2: SGHRS, YFSETQ. This entry is derived from a study of cytomegalovirus exposure and HLA in healthy donors. Overall study findings and caveats: Among TCR beta chains, those listed as cytomegalovirus-associated numbered around 160. Despite most TCR sequences being rare, some public TCRs occurred in many donors. As was reported, the classifier diagnosed cytomegalovirus status with high specificity and sensitivity.

Sequencing was performed with immunoSEQ multiplex PCR; in TCRdb, only in-frame clones are kept and a portion is missing. The data hold around 70,000 clones, with around 96% observed a single time. An approximately 120-subject validation cohort, separate from the 666-subject first cohort, supplied the donors. The chain carries TRBV5-1 and TRBJ1-2; weak D call: TRBD1 (6 bases). Sequencing was carried out using PBMCs. The receptor was derived from a man aged 18 to 29 in good health and CMV-seronegative. The CDR3 DNA reads as TGCGCCAGCAGCTTGAACAGGGCTATCTATGGCTACACCTTC. Its translation is CASSLNRAIYGYTF.